Each of the 13 T cell receptor beta chains below was sequenced from the same sample in a study of OX40 agonist ivuxolimab in advanced cancers. TCRdb's copy holds only in-frame clones and misses some; the assay was immunoSEQ multiplex PCR. Among some 70,000 clones listed, around four fifths were seen once. The specimen was CD4+ or CD8+ T cells sorted from blood, collected in a trial of the OX40 agonist ivuxolimab. The receptors come from an adult with an advanced solid tumor such as melanoma, head and neck, liver or kidney cancer.

Concerning this clone itself: This specimen includes other DNA sequences encoding the same CDR3. The genes are TRBV7-2 and TRBJ1-2; D is unresolved. This CDR3 is 12 amino acids long. The V gene's germline CDR1 is SGHTA and CDR2 FQGNSA. Trimming removed 5 bases at V and 4 bases at J, with 8 bases between. In DNA, the CDR3 is TGTGCCAGCAGCCTGGTCGGCTATGGCTACACCTTC. The encoded protein is CASSLVGYGYTF. The variable domain in full, with the rest retrieved from reference TRBV7-2 and TRBJ1-2, is GAGVSQSPSNKVTEKGKDVELRCDPISGHTALYWYRQSLGQGLEFLIYFQGNSAPDKSGLPSDRFSAERTGGSVSTLTIQRTQQEDSAVYLCASSLVGYGYTFGSGTRLTVV.

The chain is built from TRBV5-4 and TRBJ1-4; 8 bases map to TRBD1. With V trimmed by 4 bases and J by 1 base, 3 bases remained unmatched. Germline loops: CDR1 SGHNT, CDR2 YYREEE (reference sequence). The CDR3 contains 15 residues. Here the CDR3 DNA reads TGTGCCAGCAGCACAGGACAGGGAACTAATGAAAAACTGTTTTTT. Protein: CASSTGQGTNEKLFF.

Points on this clone: No conserved phenylalanine or tryptophan is present at the end of the CDR3, so a read error is the likely explanation. The rearrangement links TRBV10-1 to TRBJ1-2, with D tentatively TRBD1 (5 bases). Looked up from germline, CDR1 is WNHNN and CDR2 is SYGVQD (reference sequence). Trimming removed 5 bases at V and 5 bases at J, with 12 bases between. This CDR3 is built from 13 residues. CDR3 sequence: CASSRDRGYGYTS. As DNA, the CDR3 is TGCGCCAGCAGTCGGGACCGGGGATATGGCTACACCTCC.

The gene calls are TRBV7-9 and TRBJ1-3; 8 bases agree with TRBD1. The germline V gene has CDR1 SEHNR and CDR2 FQNEAQ (reference sequence). V lost 2 bases and J lost 0; bases outside the gene matches: 9. The CDR3 runs 18 residues. CDR3 in amino acids: CASSLPSDRGFSGNTIYF. For the CDR3, the DNA is TGTGCCAGCAGCTTACCCTCCGACAGGGGATTCTCTGGAAACACCATATATTTT.

A few counts support this clone. V is TRBV7-9 and J is TRBJ1-2; D may be TRBD1 (5 bases). Looked up from germline, CDR1 is SEHNR and CDR2 is FQNEAQ (reference sequence). The V end was cut by 3 bases, the J end by 6 bases, with 11 bases between. This CDR3 has 13 amino acids. Here the CDR3 reads CASSFDWGDGYTF. The DNA of the CDR3 is TGTGCCAGCAGCTTTGACTGGGGGGATGGCTACACCTTC. Looking up the rest from reference TRBV7-9 and TRBJ1-2 gives the full variable domain: DTGVSQNPRHKITKRGQNVTFRCDPISEHNRLYWYRQTLGQGPEFLTYFQNEAQLEKSRLLSDRFSAERPKGSFSTLEIQRTEQGDSAMYLCASSFDWGDGYTFGSGTRLTVV.

The gene calls are TRBV28 and TRBJ2-1, with D tentatively TRBD1 (5 bases). V was trimmed by 5 bases and J by 5 bases, leaving 19 bases between them. The V gene's germline CDR1 is MDHEN and CDR2 SYDVKM. The CDR3 sequence is 16 residues long. CDR3 nucleotides: TGTGCCAGCAGTAGGATAGGGGAAGATTGGAACAATGAGCAGTTCTTC. The encoded protein is CASSRIGEDWNNEQFF.

The chain combines TRBV15 with TRBJ2-1; D is perhaps TRBD1 or TRBD2 (5 bases each). The CDR3 spans 16 residues. Trimming shortened V by 3 bases and J by 7 bases, and 19 bases separated the two germline ends. Germline CDR1 LNHNV, CDR2 YYDKDF (reference sequence). Here the CDR3 DNA reads TGTGCCACCAGCAGTTACCCCCGGGGCCCCGGGAATGAGCAGTTCTTC. It yields the protein CATSSYPRGPGNEQFF.

J is TRBJ1-1 and V is TRBV6-1, with no clear D. Germline values: CDR1 MNHNS, CDR2 SASEGT. The CDR3 length is 13 residues. V lost 3 bases and J lost 6, with 11 bases in between. The CDR3 here is CASSDVAVPEAFF. DNA for the CDR3: TGTGCCAGCAGTGATGTGGCAGTTCCTGAAGCTTTCTTT.

This clone turned up a few times. The chain employs TRBV19 and TRBJ1-2, with D possibly TRBD1 on 5 matching bases. CDR1 and CDR2 from the germline V gene are LNHDA and SQIVND (reference sequence). V was clipped by 7 bases and J by 4 bases, with 13 bases between them. The CDR3 covers 13 residues. CDR3 coding DNA: TGTGCCAGTAAGTTCGGCGGGACCTATGGCTACACCTTC. Protein sequence: CASKFGGTYGYTF.

The genes are TRBV11-2 and TRBJ2-3; tentatively, D is TRBD1 (7 bases). With 1 base removed from V and 9 bases from J, the gap between germline ends came to 17 bases. The germline CDR1 and CDR2 sequences are SGHAT and FQNNGV. This CDR3 is 15 amino acids long. The CDR3 is CASSLAAGYRGTQYF. The CDR3 DNA reads as TGTGCCAGCAGCTTAGCTGCGGGATACAGGGGAACGCAGTATTTT.

This clone has only one observation. The V call is TRBV5-6, the J call TRBJ2-3, with no clear D. V lost 1 base, J lost 7 bases, and 7 bases lay in between. The CDR3 totals 12 residues. Germline-derived CDR1 and CDR2 are SGHDT and YYEEEE. The CDR3 is CASSLMVNTQYF. In DNA, the CDR3 is TGTGCCAGCAGCTTGATGGTCAATACGCAGTATTTT.

This clone has only a few counts. Written as DNA, the CDR3 is TGTGCCAGCAGTGAAAGATCCGGGTCCTTGCTTAATTCACCCCTCCACTTT. This codes for CASSERSGSLLNSPLHF. V usage is TRBV2 and J usage is TRBJ1-6; no reliable D call. Germline V gene lookup returns CDR1 SNHLY and CDR2 FYNNEI. This CDR3 has 17 residues. V was cut by 2 bases and J by 6 bases, with 17 bases left in between. Together with reference TRBV2 and TRBJ1-6, the CDR3 gives the full variable domain: EPEVTQTPSHQVTQMGQEVILRCVPISNHLYFYWYRQILGQKVEFLVSFYNNEISEKSEIFDDQFSVERPDGSNFTLKIRSTKLEDSAMYFCASSERSGSLLNSPLHFGNGTRLTVT.

The chain recombines TRBV7-9 with TRBJ1-4; D may be TRBD1 (6 bases). The CDR3 loop spans 14 amino acids. Germline CDR1 is SEHNR and CDR2 is FQNEAQ (reference sequence). The ends were cut back, 5 bases at V and 5 bases at J, with 12 bases in the middle. The CDR3 DNA is TGTGCCAGCAGCCCCAGGACAGTGAATGAAAAACTGTTTTTT. Residues: CASSPRTVNEKLFF.